This T cell receptor (beta chain) was sequenced for a study of blood T cell repertoires in COVID-19 (dated by TCRdb to the early 2020s). Turning to the overall study: The collaborator samples originated in the United States, Italy and Spain and spanned the acute and convalescent phases of COVID-19. The prospective study material was composed of cDNA or gDNA derived from T cells, B-cell-depleted T cells, or PBMCs. Subjects who had been exposed to COVID-19, were actively infected with it, or had recovered from it provided the deeply sampled blood TCRbeta repertoires that made up the dataset. The repertoires were released in a freely available public database intended as a resource for research on the immune response to SARS-CoV-2. The samples were drawn from two sources: the first 160 participants of the ongoing ImmuneRACE study, and about 1,300 subjects contributed by 6 global collaborators. Sample metadata almost always included a de-identified subject ID, COVID-19 status, age in years and sex. Where available, HLA class I and class II types were obtained from metadata supplied by the sample provider rather than from assay-based typing.

The collaborating institutions used their own protocols to collect whole blood in K2EDTA tubes. For TCRbeta analysis, collaborators shipped samples in one of three forms: frozen whole blood, isolated PBMCs, or DNA extracted from either of those sample types. The immunoSEQ Assay, a bias-controlled multiplex PCR, was used to amplify TCRbeta CDR3 regions from genomic DNA. The study's processing was this. The number of nucleated cells in each sample was estimated by amplification of reference gene primers within the assay. To quantify the absolute abundance of each unique TCRbeta CDR3 rearrangement, sequence reads were collapsed and filtered. For each sample, productive Simpson clonality was calculated as the square root of Simpson's diversity index over productive rearrangements. As stored in TCRdb, this immuneACCESS dataset retains in-frame rearrangements with V and J assigned. A fraction of the clones does not appear; measured against another copy, unresolved V genes explain less than half of the discrepancy, and the remainder lacks a known reason. V and J calls and clone size are copied from that table; D and trimming were computed from the DNA. This sample is represented by around 100,000 clones; about 77% of them were singletons. About an eighth of the sample comes from the top ten.

Details on this clone: The clone's antigen remains unknown. The record has no base qualities; no much larger clone is one base away.

From the cysteine up to the phenylalanine, the CDR3 has a length of 17 residues. The CDR3 DNA has 51 bases and is translated from base 1. The germline V gene (reference sequence) specifies SSHAT as CDR1 and FNYEAQ as CDR2. The V end loses 1 base and the J end loses 2 bases, and a stretch of 17 bases separates them. Points the paper makes about the study in general: The quantity of clinical and demographic metadata differed by source and by participant and was supplied without curation.

Input material: peripheral blood. The V and J genes are TRBV7-7 and TRBJ2-5; TRBD2 might be the D gene, on 7 matching bases. The clonotype comes from an older woman with acute or convalescent COVID-19. The CDR3 protein is CASSLVGGRAVQETQYF. Here is the DNA: TGTGCCAGCAGCTTAGTAGGGGGGAGGGCCGTACAAGAGACCCAGTACTTC.